The 10 T cell receptor beta chains listed next were all sequenced from one sample in a study of shared clonotypes between healthy human individuals. Data came from immunoSEQ multiplex PCR; TCRdb stores just in-frame clones and leaves some out. The sample yields roughly 2.5 million clones, around 90% seen once. Sequencing was done on a sample of naive CD4+ T cells sorted from blood. Subset defined: CD45RA+ positively selected. These receptor sequences come from a man aged 18 to 30 in good health.

This clone was counted once. The chain joins TRBV5-1 to TRBJ1-2, with D possibly being TRBD1 (6 bases). The CDR3 length is 14 residues. Between the trimmed V and J ends, which lost 0 bases and 6 bases, there was a span of 12 bases. Germline CDR1 reads SGHRS; CDR2 reads YFSETQ. The CDR3 loop reads CASSLAGQTNGYTF. CDR3 nucleotides: TGCGCCAGCAGCTTGGCCGGACAGACTAATGGCTACACCTTC. The whole variable domain, filled in from reference TRBV5-1 and TRBJ1-2, reads KAGVTQTPRYLIKTRGQQVTLSCSPISGHRSVSWYQQTPGQGLQFLFEYFSETQRNKGNFPGRFSGRQFSNSRSEMNVSTLELGDSALYLCASSLAGQTNGYTFGSGTRLTVV.

V gene TRBV7-2 combines with J gene TRBJ1-1, with D possibly TRBD1 on 6 matching bases. This CDR3 spans 17 amino acids. Germline V gives CDR1 SGHTA, CDR2 FQGNSA. V lost 4 bases and J 0 bases, leaving 18 bases between the germline ends. CDR3 coding DNA: TGTGCCAGCAGCTCTAGGGGGGAATGGTCCGTGAACACTGAAGCTTTCTTT. Amino acids: CASSSRGEWSVNTEAFF.

This chain connects TRBV4-3 to TRBJ1-6; maybe TRBD1 (5 bases). Germline V gene data show CDR1 as LGHNA and CDR2 as YSLEER. V lost 0 bases, J lost 7 bases, and 13 bases lay in between. The CDR3 loop spans 16 amino acids. The chain's CDR3 is CASSQDSGRGNSPLHF. The DNA of the CDR3 is TGCGCCAGCAGCCAAGATTCAGGGAGAGGAAATTCACCCCTCCACTTT.

Turning to this clone: This CDR3 is also generated by other DNA sequences in the sample. V usage is TRBV27 and J usage is TRBJ2-7, with D unresolved. The CDR3 spans 13 residues. Germline V gene data show CDR1 as MNHEY and CDR2 as SMNVEV (reference sequence). The V gene lost 4 bases and the J gene lost 0 bases, with 7 bases spanning the gap. The CDR3 loop is CASSSLSSYEQYF. The CDR3 nucleotides read TGTGCCAGCAGTTCCTTGAGCTCCTACGAGCAGTACTTC.

This clone was seen more than once but under ten times. Within the sample, other DNA sequences also encode this same CDR3. The V call is TRBV9, the J call TRBJ1-1; no firm D call. The ends were cut back, 2 bases at V and 1 base at J, with 9 bases in the middle. This CDR3 region has 14 residues. The V gene's germline CDR1 is SGDLS and CDR2 YYNGEE. The CDR3 spells CASSVAGANTEAFF. The DNA of the CDR3 is TGTGCCAGCAGCGTGGCGGGAGCGAACACTGAAGCTTTCTTT.

J is TRBJ1-6 and V is TRBV5-6; 7 positions match TRBD1. Germline loops: CDR1 SGHDT, CDR2 YYEEEE. The CDR3 has 15 amino acids. With V trimmed by 0 bases and J by 6 bases, 3 bases remained unmatched. For the CDR3, the DNA is TGTGCCAGCAGCTTGGGAGACAGGGCTAATTCACCCCTCCACTTT. Amino acids: CASSLGDRANSPLHF.

The rearrangement links TRBV5-4 to TRBJ1-4; 7 bases align to TRBD1. Germline CDR1 is SGHNT and CDR2 is YYREEE (reference sequence). V gave up 0 bases and J gave up 5 bases; unmatched junction bases: 4. CDR3 length: 15 amino acids. This chain's CDR3 is CASSLVPTGNEKLFF. CDR3 in DNA: TGTGCCAGCAGCTTGGTCCCGACAGGGAATGAAAAACTGTTTTTT.

The rearrangement uses TRBV19 and TRBJ1-5; D possibly corresponds to TRBD1 (5 bases). Germline V lookup: CDR1 LNHDA, CDR2 SQIVND (reference sequence). V was pared by 3 bases and J by 7 bases, with 16 bases between. The length of the CDR3 is 15 residues. The CDR3 region has the DNA TGTGCCAGTAGTATTGGTGCCCCTGGGGACCAGCCCCAGCATTTT. The encoded protein is CASSIGAPGDQPQHF.

V usage is TRBV9 and J usage is TRBJ2-2; 9 bases map to TRBD1. The CDR3 totals 15 residues. Germline V lookup: CDR1 SGDLS, CDR2 YYNGEE. Unmatched junction bases numbered 4, after V lost 3 bases and J lost 4 bases. The CDR3 region has the DNA TGTGCCAGCAGCGGGGGACAGGGAGGCACCGGGGAGCTGTTTTTT. Translating it yields CASSGGQGGTGELFF.

The chain combines TRBV5-8 with TRBJ1-5; no clear D. The germline V gene encodes CDR1 SGHTS and CDR2 YDEGEE. The CDR3 has 14 residues. V was shortened by 5 bases and J by 4 bases, with 13 bases between the two germline ends. The CDR3 spells CASSRPTENQPQHF. CDR3 in DNA: TGTGCCAGCAGTCGGCCTACCGAGAATCAGCCCCAGCATTTT. Together with reference TRBV5-8 and TRBJ1-5, the CDR3 gives the full variable domain: EAGVTQSPTHLIKTRGQQATLRCSPISGHTSVYWYQQALGLGLQFLLWYDEGEERNRGNFPPRFSGRQFPNYSSELNVNALELEDSALYLCASSRPTENQPQHFGDGTRLSIL.